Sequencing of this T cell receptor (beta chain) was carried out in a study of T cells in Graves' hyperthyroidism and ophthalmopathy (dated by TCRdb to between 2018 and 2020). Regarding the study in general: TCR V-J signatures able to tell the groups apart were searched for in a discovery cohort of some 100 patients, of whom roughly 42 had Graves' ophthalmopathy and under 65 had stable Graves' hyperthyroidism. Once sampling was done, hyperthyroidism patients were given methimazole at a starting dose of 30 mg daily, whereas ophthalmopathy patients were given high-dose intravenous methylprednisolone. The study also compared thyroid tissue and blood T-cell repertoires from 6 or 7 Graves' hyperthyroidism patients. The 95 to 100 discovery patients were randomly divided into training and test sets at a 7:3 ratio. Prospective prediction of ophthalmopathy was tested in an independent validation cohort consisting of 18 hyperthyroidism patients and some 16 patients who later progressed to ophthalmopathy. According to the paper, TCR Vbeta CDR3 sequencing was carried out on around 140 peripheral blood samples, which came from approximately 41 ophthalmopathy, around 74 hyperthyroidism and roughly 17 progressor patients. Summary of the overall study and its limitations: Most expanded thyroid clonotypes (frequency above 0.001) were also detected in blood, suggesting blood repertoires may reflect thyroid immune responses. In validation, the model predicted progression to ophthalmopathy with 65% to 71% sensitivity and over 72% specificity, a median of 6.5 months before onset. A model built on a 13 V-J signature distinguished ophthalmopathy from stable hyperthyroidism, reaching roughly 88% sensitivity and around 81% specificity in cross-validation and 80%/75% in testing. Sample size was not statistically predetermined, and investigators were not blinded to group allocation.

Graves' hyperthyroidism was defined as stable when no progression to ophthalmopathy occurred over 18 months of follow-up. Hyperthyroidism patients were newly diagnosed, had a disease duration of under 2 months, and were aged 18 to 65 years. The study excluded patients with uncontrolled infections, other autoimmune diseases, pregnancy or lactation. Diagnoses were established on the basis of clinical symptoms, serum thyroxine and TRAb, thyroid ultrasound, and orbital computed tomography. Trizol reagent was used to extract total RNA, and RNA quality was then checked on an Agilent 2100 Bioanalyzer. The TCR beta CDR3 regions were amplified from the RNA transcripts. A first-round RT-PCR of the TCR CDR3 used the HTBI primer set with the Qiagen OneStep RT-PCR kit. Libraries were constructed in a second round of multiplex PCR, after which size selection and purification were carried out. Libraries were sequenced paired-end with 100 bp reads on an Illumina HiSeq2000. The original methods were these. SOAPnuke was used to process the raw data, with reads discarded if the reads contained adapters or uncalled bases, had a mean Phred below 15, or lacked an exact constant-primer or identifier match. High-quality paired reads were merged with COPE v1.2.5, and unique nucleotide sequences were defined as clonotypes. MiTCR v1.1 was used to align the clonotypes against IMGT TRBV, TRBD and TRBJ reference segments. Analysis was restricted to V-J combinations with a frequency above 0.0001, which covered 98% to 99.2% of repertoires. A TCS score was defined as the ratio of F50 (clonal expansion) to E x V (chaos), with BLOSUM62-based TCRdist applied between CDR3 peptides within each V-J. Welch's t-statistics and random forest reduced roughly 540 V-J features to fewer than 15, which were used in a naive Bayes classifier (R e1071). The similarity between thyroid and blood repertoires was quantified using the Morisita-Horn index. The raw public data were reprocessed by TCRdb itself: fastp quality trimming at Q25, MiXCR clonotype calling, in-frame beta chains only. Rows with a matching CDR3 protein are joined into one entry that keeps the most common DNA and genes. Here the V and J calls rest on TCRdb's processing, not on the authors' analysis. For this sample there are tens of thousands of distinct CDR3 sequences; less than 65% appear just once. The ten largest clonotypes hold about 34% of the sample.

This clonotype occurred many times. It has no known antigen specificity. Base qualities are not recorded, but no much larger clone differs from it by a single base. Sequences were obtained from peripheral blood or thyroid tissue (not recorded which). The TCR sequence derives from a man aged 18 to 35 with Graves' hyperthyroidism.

The DNA reads TGTGCCAGCAGCTCTAGCGGGGGGGCCTACGAGCAGTACTTC. Translated, it reads CASSSSGGAYEQYF. The rearrangement joined TRBV13 to TRBJ2-7; TRBD2 matches 12 bases in the middle. According to the germline V gene (reference sequence), CDR1 reads PRHDT and CDR2 reads FYEKMQ. Here V drops 4 bases and J drops 2 bases, and the junction holds 0 bases not matched to any gene. The CDR3 goes from the cysteine to the phenylalanine over 14 residues. The retained sequence is limited to the CDR3, 42 bases, with the frame set at the first base. The reference TRBV13 and TRBJ2-7 proteins fill in what lies around the CDR3, so the full variable domain reads AAGVIQSPRHLIKEKRETATLKCYPIPRHDTVYWYQQGPGQDPQFLISFYEKMQSDKGSIPDRFSAQQFSDYHSELNMSSLELGDSALYFCASSSSGGAYEQYFGPGTRLTVT.